This T cell receptor (beta chain) was profiled in a study of human T cells and chemical hapten exposure. Findings and limits, study-wide: As patch test score rose, PT1 expanded TCR counts tended to rise as well.

The sample holds many counts of this clonotype. Its target is unknown. TCRdb used MiXCR to reprocess the RACE reads, holding one entry per CDR3 protein. The profile shows about 270,000 distinct CDR3 sequences, around 7.3% of them singletons. Time point noted: pre-sensitization, week 0. Treatment meaning: therapeutic diphenylcyclopropenone sensitization with weekly scalp DPC. In every case, blood was obtained before the patch test was applied. This CDR3 comprises 14 residues. Trimming cost V 6 bases and J 4 bases; bases outside gene matches: 6. The TCR was taken from a man between 18 and 29 years old with alopecia areata. Some clones in this sample may be carry-over from other donors' samples. The chain joins TRBV12-3 or TRBV12-4 to TRBJ2-1; 7 bases line up with TRBD1. This specimen consisted of whole blood, obtained in connection with sensitization to the hapten diphenylcyclopropenone (DPC). CDR3 sequence: CASRFLGQYNEQFF. The CDR3 DNA is TGTGCCAGCAGGTTCCTGGGACAGTACAATGAGCAGTTCTTC.